The source of this TCR beta chain is a study of T cell responses to AZD1222 COVID-19 vaccine. General study results and limits: Scientists sampled the repertoires only once the peak T cell response had passed. Rises in breadth and depth of Spike-specific TCRs came after two AZD1222 doses.

Germline trimming cut 9 bases from V and 8 bases from J; bases unmatched to any gene: 4. The CDR3 is 13 amino acids. Per germline, CDR1 ENHRY and CDR2 SYGVKD. Using immunoSEQ multiplex PCR, the repertoire was profiled, and TCRdb retains in-frame clones only, with some absent. The sample lists approximately 150,000 clones, approximately 94% seen once, with approximately 4.8% in the top ten. Details on this clone: Its matching antigen is unknown.

The genes are TRBV10-3 and TRBJ2-3; 14 bases map to TRBD2. Sequences were derived from peripheral blood, sampled 28 days after the second AZD1222 dose. This clonotype was obtained from an adult who received the AZD1222 COVID-19 vaccine. The CDR3 loop is CAIGLAGGGTQYF. Here the CDR3 DNA reads TGTGCCATAGGACTAGCGGGAGGAGGTACGCAGTATTTT.